The clone carrying this T cell receptor beta chain was observed a few times. Its antigen is still unknown. Generated by immunoSEQ multiplex PCR, the TCRdb table keeps only in-frame clones and is missing some. The top ten hold 4.5% to 6.5% of the sample, which has about 100,000 clones, 88% seen once. This sample was included in a study of identifying expanded T cells in peripheral blood. Study conclusions and caveats: Two-week clone count variance significantly increased as total template count grew. About 1.2 clones differed between technical replicates, versus approximately 16 and 19 over time.

Germline CDR1 LNHDA, CDR2 SQIVND (reference sequence). The V and J ends lost 2 bases and 3 bases respectively, with 10 bases between them. There are 14 residues in the CDR3. Healthy donors had no documented immune events, such as infections, while sampled. V and J are TRBV19 and TRBJ1-2; a weak D match, TRBD1 (5 bases). This clonotype was sampled from a person aged 18-70 years in good health. The sequenced sample consisted of blood. DNA of the CDR3: TGTGCCAGTAGTATACCCGGGACTGACTATGGCTACACCTTC. Protein product: CASSIPGTDYGYTF. The full variable domain, in which reference TRBV19 and TRBJ1-2 provide the parts outside the CDR3, is DGGITQSPKYLFRKEGQNVTLSCEQNLNHDAMYWYRQDPGQGLRLIYYSQIVNDFQKGDIAEGYSVSREKKESFPLTVTSAQKNPTAFYLCASSIPGTDYGYTFGSGTRLTVV.